This T cell receptor (beta chain) was captured by sequencing in a study of immune evolution from preneoplasia to lung adenocarcinoma. Study-wide results and limits: Later-stage lesions seemingly showed higher T cell density and diversity than normal lung. From normal lung to invasive adenocarcinoma, top clone frequencies appeared to decrease.

On this clone itself: Its matching antigen is unknown.

Between the mid-2010s and the late 2010s, patients underwent resection in Japan or China. Each case's diagnosis was confirmed by two pathologists on H&E. This CDR3 spans 14 amino acids. The V and J ends lost 1 base and 6 bases respectively, with 9 bases between them. Germline CDR1 and CDR2: SEHNR and FQNEAQ (reference sequence). Produced via immunoSEQ multiplex PCR; TCRdb's table is partial and in-frame only. Of about 4,800 clones detected, about 75% appear once; the ten largest clones hold 26%. The receptor's source is a person aged 55 to 75 with lung adenocarcinoma. Sequencing used FFPE normal lung tissue adjacent to the tumor. The chain couples TRBV7-9 to TRBJ2-2; tentatively, D is TRBD2 (5 bases). The DNA of the CDR3 is TGTGCCAGCAGCTTAGTGGGGAGACCCGGGGAGCTGTTTTTT. Protein sequence: CASSLVGRPGELFF.